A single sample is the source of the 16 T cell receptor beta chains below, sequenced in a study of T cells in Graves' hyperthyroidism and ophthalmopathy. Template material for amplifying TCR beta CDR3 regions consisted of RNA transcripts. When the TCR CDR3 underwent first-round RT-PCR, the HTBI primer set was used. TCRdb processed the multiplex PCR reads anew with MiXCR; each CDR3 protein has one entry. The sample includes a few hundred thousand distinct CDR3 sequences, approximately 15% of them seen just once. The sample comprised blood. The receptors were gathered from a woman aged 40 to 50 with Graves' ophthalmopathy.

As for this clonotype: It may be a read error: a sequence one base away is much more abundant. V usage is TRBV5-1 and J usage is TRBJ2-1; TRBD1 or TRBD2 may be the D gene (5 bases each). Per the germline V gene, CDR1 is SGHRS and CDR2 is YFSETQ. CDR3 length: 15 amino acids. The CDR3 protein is CASSSLGAGYNEQLF. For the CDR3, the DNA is TGCGCCAGCAGCTCTCTCGGGGCGGGCTACAATGAGCAGCTCTTC. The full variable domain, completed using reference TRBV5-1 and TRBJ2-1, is KAGVTQTPRYLIKTRGQQVTLSCSPISGHRSVSWYQQTPGQGLQFLFEYFSETQRNKGNFPGRFSGRQFSNSRSEMNVSTLELGDSALYLCASSSLGAGYNEQLFGPGTRLTVL.

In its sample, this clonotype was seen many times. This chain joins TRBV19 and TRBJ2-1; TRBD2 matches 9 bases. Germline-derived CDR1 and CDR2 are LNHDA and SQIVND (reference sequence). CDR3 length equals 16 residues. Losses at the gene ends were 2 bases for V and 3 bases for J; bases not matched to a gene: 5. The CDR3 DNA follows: TGTGCCAGTAGTATACAGACTAGCGGAGTCTACAATGAGCAGTTCTTC. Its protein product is CASSIQTSGVYNEQFF.

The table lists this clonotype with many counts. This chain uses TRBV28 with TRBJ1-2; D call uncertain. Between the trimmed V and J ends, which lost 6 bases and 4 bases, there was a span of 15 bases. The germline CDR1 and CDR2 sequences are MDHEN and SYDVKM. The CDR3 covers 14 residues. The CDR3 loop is CASRSEIGLYGYTF. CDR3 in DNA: TGTGCCAGCAGATCAGAAATCGGCCTCTATGGCTACACCTTC.

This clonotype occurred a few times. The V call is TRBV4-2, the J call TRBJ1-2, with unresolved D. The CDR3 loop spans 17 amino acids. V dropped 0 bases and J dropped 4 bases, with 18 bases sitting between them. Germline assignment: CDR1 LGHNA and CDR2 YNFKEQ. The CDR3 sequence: CASSQESSSGRGYGYTF. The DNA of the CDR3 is TGTGCCAGCAGCCAAGAGAGCTCATCGGGTCGGGGCTATGGCTACACCTTC.

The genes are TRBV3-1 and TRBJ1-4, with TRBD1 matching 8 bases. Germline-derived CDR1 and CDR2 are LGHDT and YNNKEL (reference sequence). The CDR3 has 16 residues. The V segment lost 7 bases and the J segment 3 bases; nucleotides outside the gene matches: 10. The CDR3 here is CASKLGQGVANEKLFF. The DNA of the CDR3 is TGTGCCAGCAAATTAGGACAGGGCGTCGCTAATGAAAAACTGTTTTTT.

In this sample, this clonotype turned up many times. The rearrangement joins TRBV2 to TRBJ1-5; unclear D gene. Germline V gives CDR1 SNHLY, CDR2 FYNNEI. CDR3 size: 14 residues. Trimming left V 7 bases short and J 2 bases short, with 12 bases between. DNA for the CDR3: TGTGCCAGCAAGGAGAATGTGGGCAATCAGCCCCAGCATTTT. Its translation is CASKENVGNQPQHF. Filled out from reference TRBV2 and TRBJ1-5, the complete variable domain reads EPEVTQTPSHQVTQMGQEVILRCVPISNHLYFYWYRQILGQKVEFLVSFYNNEISEKSEIFDDQFSVERPDGSNFTLKIRSTKLEDSAMYFCASKENVGNQPQHFGDGTRLSIL.

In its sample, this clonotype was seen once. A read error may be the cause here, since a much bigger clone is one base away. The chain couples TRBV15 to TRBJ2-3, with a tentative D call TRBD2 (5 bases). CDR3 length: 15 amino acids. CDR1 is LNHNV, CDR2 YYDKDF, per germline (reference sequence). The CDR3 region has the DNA TGTGCCACCAGCAGAGAACGGGGAAGCACAGATGCGCAGTATTTT. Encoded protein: CATSRERGSTDAQYF.

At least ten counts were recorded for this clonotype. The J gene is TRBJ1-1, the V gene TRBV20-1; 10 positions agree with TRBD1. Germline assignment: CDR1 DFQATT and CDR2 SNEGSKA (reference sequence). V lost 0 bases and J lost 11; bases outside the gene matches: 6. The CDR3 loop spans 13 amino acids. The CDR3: CSARDRTGGRAFF. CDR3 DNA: TGCAGTGCTAGAGATCGGACAGGGGGGAGGGCTTTCTTT.

The CDR3 DNA sequence: TGTGCCAGCAGTTCGGGACAGGGGGCGGGTAAACTGTTTTTT. Its translation: CASSSGQGAGKLFF. This rearrangement joins TRBV12-3 or TRBV12-4 to TRBJ1-4; 12 nucleotides line up with TRBD1. Germline trimming cut 4 bases from V and 11 bases from J; bases unmatched to any gene: 5. The CDR3 spans 14 residues.

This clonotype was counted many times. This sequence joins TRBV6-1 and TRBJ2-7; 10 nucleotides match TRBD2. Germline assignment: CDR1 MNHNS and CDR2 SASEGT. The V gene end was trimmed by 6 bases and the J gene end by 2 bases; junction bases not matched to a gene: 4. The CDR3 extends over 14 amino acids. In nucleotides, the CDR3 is TGTGCCAGCAGCTCTAGCGGGAGAGCCTACGAGCAGTACTTC. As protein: CASSSSGRAYEQYF.

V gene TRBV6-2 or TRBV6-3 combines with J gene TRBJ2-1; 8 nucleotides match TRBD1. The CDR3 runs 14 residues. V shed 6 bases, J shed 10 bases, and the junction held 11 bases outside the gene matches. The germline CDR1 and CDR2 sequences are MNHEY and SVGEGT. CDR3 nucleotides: TGTGCCAGCAGCTTGGACAGGGTCTGGAAGGAGCAGTTCTTC. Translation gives CASSLDRVWKEQFF.

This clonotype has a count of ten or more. The CDR3 nucleotides are TGTGCCAGCACCCCCGGGACAGGGGTTTGGAGATCACCCCTCCACTTT. Translated, it gives CASTPGTGVWRSPLHF. The genes are TRBV28 and TRBJ1-6, with 10 bases matching TRBD1. In germline, CDR1 is MDHEN, CDR2 SYDVKM. The CDR3 runs to 16 residues. Losses at the gene ends were 7 bases for V and 10 bases for J; bases not matched to a gene: 13.

CDR3 sequence reads: CASSTTGVGYGYTF. The CDR3 region has the DNA TGTGCCAGTAGTACGACAGGGGTAGGATATGGCTACACCTTC. The chain carries TRBV19 and TRBJ1-2; 8 bases agree with TRBD1. CDR1 LNHDA and CDR2 SQIVND come from the germline V gene (reference sequence). This CDR3 has 14 residues. The ends lost 4 bases at V and 5 bases at J; junction bases unmatched: 6.

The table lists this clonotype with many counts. CDR3 coding DNA: TGTGCCAGCAGCCCGACTAGCATGTCCTACAATGAGCAGTTCTTC. This sequence encodes CASSPTSMSYNEQFF. The chain recombines TRBV3-1 with TRBJ2-1, with 7 bases aligning to TRBD2. The CDR3 loop spans 15 amino acids. Germline V CDR1 and CDR2: LGHDT, YNNKEL (reference sequence). V lost 4 bases and J lost 1; bases outside the gene matches: 4.

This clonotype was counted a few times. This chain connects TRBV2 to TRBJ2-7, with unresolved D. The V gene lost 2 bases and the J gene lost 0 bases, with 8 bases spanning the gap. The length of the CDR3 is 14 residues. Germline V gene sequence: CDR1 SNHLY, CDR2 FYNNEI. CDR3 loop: CASSENSISYEQYF. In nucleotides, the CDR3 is TGTGCCAGCAGTGAAAACAGCATCTCCTACGAGCAGTACTTC.

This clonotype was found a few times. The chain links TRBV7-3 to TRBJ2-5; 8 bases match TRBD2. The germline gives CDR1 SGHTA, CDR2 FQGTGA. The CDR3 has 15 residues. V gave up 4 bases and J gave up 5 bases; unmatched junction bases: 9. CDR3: CASSSTGGAGETQYF. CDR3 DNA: TGTGCCAGCAGCTCCACCGGGGGGGCCGGGGAGACCCAGTACTTC.